A selection of T cell receptor beta chains follows, all from one sample in a study of cytomegalovirus exposure and HLA in healthy donors. The data were produced by immunoSEQ multiplex PCR, yet TCRdb's version contains in-frame clones alone and is incomplete. Of 150,000 to 180,000 clones listed, around 83% were seen once; the top ten hold 2% to 2.5%. The sequenced sample was PBMCs. The source of these receptors is a human donor in good health. Each CDR3 is given with its conserved first and last residue. The D gene is left open where the match is weak. For some rows the clone size is stated as once, few or many, or as a class when expanded; others skip it.

d_call,clone_size,j_call,v_call,cdr3_nt,cdr3_aa
TRBD1,NA,TRBJ2-7,TRBV7-2,TGTGCCAGCAGCCAAGGCCGGGACAGGGGTTCCTACGAGCAGTACTTC,CASSQGRDRGSYEQYF
TRBD2,NA,TRBJ2-7,TRBV28,TGTGCCAGCAGTTTGACTAGCGGGGCCTACGAGCAGTACTTC,CASSLTSGAYEQYF
TRBD2,NA,TRBJ2-7,TRBV7-2,TGTGCCAGCAGCAAAGGCCTGCGGGGGGCCACCTACGAGCAGTACTTC,CASSKGLRGATYEQYF
NA,NA,TRBJ2-5,TRBV18,TGTGCCAGCTCACCAGCCAGGTCACAAGAGACCCAGTACTTC,CASSPARSQETQYF
NA,once,TRBJ2-1,TRBV11-3,TGTGCCAGCAGCCCAGGGACTGCCCAGCACAATGAGCAGTTCTTC,CASSPGTAQHNEQFF
TRBD1,NA,TRBJ1-2,TRBV7-3,TGTGCCAGCAGTAAGGACAGGACCTACACCTTC,CASSKDRTYTF
TRBD2,NA,TRBJ2-2,TRBV10-3,TGTGCCATCAGTGAGCGACTAGCGGGACTGACCGGGGAGCTGTTTTTT,CAISERLAGLTGELFF
NA,NA,TRBJ1-1,TRBV5-1,TGCGCCAGCAGCTTGGTCCCGTTGAGCACTGAAGCTTTCTTT,CASSLVPLSTEAFF
TRBD1,NA,TRBJ2-1,TRBV7-9,TGTGCCAGCAGCTTAGGACCACAGGGGGTTGGGTACAATGAGCAGTTCTTC,CASSLGPQGVGYNEQFF
TRBD2,once,TRBJ2-3,TRBV7-2,TGTGCCAGCAGCTTACCCGGACTAGCGGGGGGCGGTGGCACAGATACGCAGTATTTT,CASSLPGLAGGGGTDTQYF
NA,NA,TRBJ2-3,TRBV9,TGTGCCAGCAGCGGAGGGCCGTTAGATACGCAGTATTTT,CASSGGPLDTQYF
NA,NA,TRBJ1-1,TRBV7-9,TGTGCCAGCAGCTCATCCAGGACTAGGATGAACACTGAAGCTTTCTTT,CASSSSRTRMNTEAFF
TRBD2,NA,TRBJ2-3,TRBV7-8,TGTGCCAGCAGCGCAACCCTACTAGCGGGCGGGACAGATACGCAGTATTTT,CASSATLLAGGTDTQYF
TRBD1,NA,TRBJ1-3,TRBV7-2,TGTGCCAGCAGCTTCTTCCCAGGGGGTCGCAGCTCTGGAAACACCATATATTTT,CASSFFPGGRSSGNTIYF
NA,NA,TRBJ2-7,TRBV7-2,TGTGCCAGCAGCTTAGTAGGGGGTTCCTCCTACGAGCAGTACTTC,CASSLVGGSSYEQYF
TRBD1,NA,TRBJ1-5,TRBV19,TGTGCCAGTAGTACGTCCCGGGACAGGGGTCCGTACAATCAGCCCCAGCATTTT,CASSTSRDRGPYNQPQHF
TRBD1,NA,TRBJ2-7,TRBV28,TGTGCCAGCAGTTTAGTGGGACAGGCCTACGAGCAGTACTTC,CASSLVGQAYEQYF
NA,NA,TRBJ2-2,TRBV5-1,TGCGCCAGCAGCTCGAAGCCCCAGGGGATGGGCGGGGAGCTGTTTTTT,CASSSKPQGMGGELFF
NA,NA,TRBJ1-4,TRBV9,TGTGCCAGCAGCGTAGGATGGGGGGATAGGCTTGAAAAACTGTTTTTT,CASSVGWGDRLEKLFF
NA,NA,TRBJ2-3,TRBV27,TGTGCCAGCAGTTTCTATTCTCCTAGCACAGATACGCAGTATTTT,CASSFYSPSTDTQYF
NA,NA,TRBJ1-2,TRBV7-9,TGTGCCAGCAGCCCTAGACAGCTAGTACCTTCTAACTATGGCTACACCTTC,CASSPRQLVPSNYGYTF
NA,NA,TRBJ2-5,TRBV15,TGTGCCACCAGCAGAGACGGTATCACCCAGTACTTC,CATSRDGITQYF
TRBD1,NA,TRBJ1-2,TRBV5-8,TGTGCCAGCAGCTCCTACTACAGGGGAGAGGGTTCCTTC,CASSSYYRGEGSF
TRBD1,NA,TRBJ1-1,TRBV19,TGTGCCAGTAGTTCCCGACAGGGGGGCACTGAAGCTTTCTTT,CASSSRQGGTEAFF
TRBD1,NA,TRBJ2-7,TRBV5-1,TGCGCCAGCAGCCCCACGACAGGGTTCGAGCAGTACTTC,CASSPTTGFEQYF
TRBD1,NA,TRBJ1-6,TRBV2,TGTGCCAGCAGTGAAGCGGGAGGTTCGGGGACAGGAAATTCACCCCTCCACTTT,CASSEAGGSGTGNSPLHF
NA,NA,TRBJ2-5,TRBV5-1,TGCGCCAGCAGCTTTACTACAGGGTTGCGGGAGACCCAGTACTTC,CASSFTTGLRETQYF
NA,NA,TRBJ1-5,TRBV7-2,TGTGCCAGCAGCTTAGGGGGGGACAATCAGCCCCAGCATTTT,CASSLGGDNQPQHF
NA,NA,TRBJ2-1,TRBV5-1,TGCGCCAGCAGCTCCGGGACAAACGATGAGCAGTTCTTC,CASSSGTNDEQFF
NA,few,TRBJ1-1,TRBV7-6,TGTGCCAGCAGCTTAGTTCAGGGTGGGGACACTGAAGCTTTCTTT,CASSLVQGGDTEAFF
TRBD1,NA,TRBJ2-7,TRBV28,TGTGCCAGCAGCTCTCCCGGGACAGGGGGTAACGAGCAGTACTTC,CASSSPGTGGNEQYF
TRBD1,few,TRBJ1-5,TRBV6-5,TGTGCCAGCAGCGGGACAGTTAATCAGCCCCAGCATTTT,CASSGTVNQPQHF
TRBD2,NA,TRBJ2-7,TRBV29-1,TGCAGCATAGAGGGGACTAGCGACTCCTACGAGCAGTACTTC,CSIEGTSDSYEQYF
NA,NA,TRBJ1-3,TRBV9,TGTGCCAGCAGCTCTGGGGGGGGCTCTGGAAACACCATATATTTT,CASSSGGGSGNTIYF
TRBD2,NA,TRBJ2-7,TRBV28,TGTGCCAGCAGTACACAAATTAATAGCGGGAGGCCCTACGAGCAGTACTTC,CASSTQINSGRPYEQYF
TRBD2,once,TRBJ2-7,TRBV5-1,TGCGCCAGCAGCTTATTGACTAGCGGATCCTACGAGCAGTACTTC,CASSLLTSGSYEQYF
TRBD2,NA,TRBJ2-1,TRBV15,TGTGCCACTGCTAACTCTGCGGGAGCCCACAATGAGCAGTTCTTC,CATANSAGAHNEQFF
TRBD2,NA,TRBJ2-2,TRBV2,TGTGCCAGCAGCCAGCTAGCGGGAGCCGGGGAGCTGTTTTTT,CASSQLAGAGELFF
NA,NA,TRBJ1-5,TRBV28,TGTGCCAGCAGTTTCAGGGTTCTCGATCAGCCCCAGCATTTT,CASSFRVLDQPQHF
NA,few,TRBJ2-7,TRBV28,TGTGCCAGCAGTCGGGGGATACCCTACGAGCAGTACTTC,CASSRGIPYEQYF
NA,NA,TRBJ2-1,TRBV27,TGTGCCAGCAGGGTCGGCGGGTCCTACAATGAGCAGTTCTTC,CASRVGGSYNEQFF
TRBD2,once,TRBJ2-3,TRBV5-4,TGTGCCAGCAGCTTAAGTAGCGGGGGCCCGCAGGATACGCAGTATTTT,CASSLSSGGPQDTQYF
TRBD1,NA,TRBJ2-1,TRBV12-5,TGTGCTAGTGGTTTGGTACTGAAACAGGGGGCCGTTGAGCAGTTCTTC,CASGLVLKQGAVEQFF
NA,NA,TRBJ2-3,TRBV7-6,TGTGCCAGCAGCGATAGTACAGATACGCAGTATTTT,CASSDSTDTQYF
TRBD2,NA,TRBJ2-7,TRBV5-6,TGTGCCAGCAGCTTGAATCGGGGAGGGTCCTACGAGCAGTACTTC,CASSLNRGGSYEQYF
NA,NA,TRBJ2-2,TRBV29-1,TGCAGCGTTGAATCTTTCGGGAGCGGCACCGGGGAGCTGTTTTTT,CSVESFGSGTGELFF
NA,NA,TRBJ1-1,TRBV4-1,TGCGCCAGCAGCCTGCCGGGTAGTTCGAACACTGAAGCTTTCTTT,CASSLPGSSNTEAFF
NA,NA,TRBJ2-6,TRBV5-6,TGTGCCAGCAGCTCAGCCGACAGGACCAGGGCTGGGGCCAACGTCCTGACTTTC,CASSSADRTRAGANVLTF
NA,NA,TRBJ2-7,TRBV25-1,TGTGCCAGCAGTGATACCTACGAGCAGTACTTC,CASSDTYEQYF
NA,NA,TRBJ1-4,TRBV5-1,TGCGCCAGCAGCTTGTATTATCACGGGAATGAAAAACTGTTTTTT,CASSLYYHGNEKLFF
TRBD1,NA,TRBJ2-1,TRBV28,TGTGCCAGCAGTTATCCTCCAGCCGAGAAGACAGGGGGCTCCTACAATGAGCAGTTCTTC,CASSYPPAEKTGGSYNEQFF
TRBD1,NA,TRBJ2-1,TRBV11-3,TGTGCCAGCAGCTTAGTGGGACAGGGGGCCTACAATGAGCAGTTCTTC,CASSLVGQGAYNEQFF
TRBD1,NA,TRBJ1-1,TRBV2,TGTGCCAGCAGATTCGACAGGGAGGTTATGAACACTGAAGCTTTCTTT,CASRFDREVMNTEAFF
TRBD1,NA,TRBJ1-1,TRBV30,TGTGCCTGGAGTTTTGTGTGGGGTCGGCCATCAACAGGGGGTCATGAAGCTTTCTTT,CAWSFVWGRPSTGGHEAFF